Listed below are T cell receptor beta chains from one sample, sequenced in a study of blood T cell repertoires in COVID-19. Clones were read by immunoSEQ multiplex PCR, and TCRdb kept only the in-frame ones, dropping some. The sample contains just under 150,000 clones, 84% of which appear only once. The sample was peripheral blood. The receptors here all came from a human donor in a cohort sampled during active COVID-19. Each CDR3 is given with its conserved first and last residue. A D gene is named only where the DNA matches it firmly. Expanded clones get a size class; other rows say once, few or many, or leave the size out.

>TRBJ2-1|TRBV12-3/TRBV12-4|-|TRBD1
TGTGCCAGCAGTTACAGGGGGCAGGCTGAGCAGTTCTTC
CASSYRGQAEQFF
>TRBJ2-6|TRBV18|-|-
TGTGCCAGCTCACCTAGCTCTGGGGCCAACGTCCTGACTTTC
CASSPSSGANVLTF
>TRBJ2-3|TRBV15|-|-
TGTGCCACCAGCAGAGAAAGCGGAACAGATACGCAGTATTTT
CATSRESGTDTQYF
>TRBJ2-1|TRBV7-2|-|-
TGTGCCAGCAGCCCAGACAATGAGCAGTTCTTC
CASSPDNEQFF
>TRBJ2-2|TRBV24-1|-|TRBD1
TGTGCCACCAGTGACCCGACAGGGTACACCGGGGAGCTGTTTTTT
CATSDPTGYTGELFF
>TRBJ2-7|TRBV28|-|TRBD1
TGTGCCAGCAGTTTGACAGGGGCTTACGAGCAGTACTTC
CASSLTGAYEQYF
>TRBJ1-1|TRBV4-1|-|TRBD1
TGCGCCAGCAGCCTCTTAGCGGCCGACAGGGCACCGCCTGAAGCTTTCTTT
CASSLLAADRAPPEAFF
>TRBJ2-1|TRBV30|-|-
TGTGCCTGGGGCCGCAGCCTAGCTCGCAATGAGCAGTTCTTC
CAWGRSLARNEQFF
>TRBJ2-7|TRBV6-5|few|TRBD2
TGTGCCAGTAGTCAGCGGGAGACGGAGCAGTACTTC
CASSQRETEQYF
>TRBJ2-3|TRBV19|-|TRBD1
TGTGCCAGTGACGACAGGGGGCACACAGATACGCAGTATTTT
CASDDRGHTDTQYF
>TRBJ2-1|TRBV6-5|-|-
TGTGCCAGCAGAGGCGGGTACAATGAGCAGTTCTTC
CASRGGYNEQFF
>TRBJ1-2|TRBV6-1|-|TRBD1
TGTGCCAGCAGTGAAGCGGGGACAGGGACAGGTGGCTACACCTTC
CASSEAGTGTGGYTF
>TRBJ1-1|TRBV9|few|-
TGTGCCAGCAGTCCAGTACAAGAGAACACTGAAGCTTTCTTT
CASSPVQENTEAFF
>TRBJ1-1|TRBV6-6|-|-
TGTGCCAGCAGTTACCTGGACAGACCGAACACTGAAGCTTTCTTT
CASSYLDRPNTEAFF
>TRBJ2-7|TRBV6-5|-|-
TGTGCCAGCAGTCCGACGGGGGACTACGAGCAGTACTTC
CASSPTGDYEQYF
>TRBJ2-7|TRBV18|-|TRBD1
TGTGCCAGCTCGCCTGGACAGGCGATCACCTACGAGCAGTACTTC
CASSPGQAITYEQYF
>TRBJ2-1|TRBV7-3|-|TRBD2
TGTGCCAGCAGTCCTAGCGGGCCTAGCTCCTACAATGAGCAGTTCTTC
CASSPSGPSSYNEQFF
>TRBJ2-3|TRBV2|-|TRBD2
TGTGCCAGCAGTGGGCGGTCTAGCGGGGTACACACAGATACGCAGTATTTT
CASSGRSSGVHTDTQYF
>TRBJ2-5|TRBV2|-|TRBD1
TGTGCCAGCAGTCGACAGGGGGAATTGGAGACCCAGTACTTC
CASSRQGELETQYF
>TRBJ2-2|TRBV6-2/TRBV6-3|-|TRBD2
TGTGCCAGCAGTTTCTTGAGCGGGAGGGCCGCCGGGGAGCTGTTTTTT
CASSFLSGRAAGELFF
>TRBJ2-1|TRBV24-1|-|TRBD1
TGTGCCACCAGTGACCAACAGGGGGCATGCGTATGCAATGAGCAGTTCTTC
CATSDQQGACVCNEQFF
>TRBJ2-2|TRBV5-5|once|TRBD1
TGTGCCAGCAGCCCGAGGGGGACAGGGTTTACCGGGGAGCTGTTTTTT
CASSPRGTGFTGELFF
>TRBJ2-1|TRBV18|-|TRBD1
TGTGCCAGCTCACCGGGACAGGGGGCGAACAATGAGCAGTTCTTC
CASSPGQGANNEQFF
>TRBJ2-7|TRBV5-6|-|-
TGTGCCAGCAGCTTGCGAGCCGGACTCTACTCCTACGAGCAGTACTTC
CASSLRAGLYSYEQYF
>TRBJ1-4|TRBV19|-|-
TGTGCCAGTAGTATGGGCCTTGATGAAAAACTGTTTTTT
CASSMGLDEKLFF
>TRBJ1-2|TRBV25-1|-|-
TGTGCCAGCAGCGGGACACGCTATGGCTACACCTTC
CASSGTRYGYTF
>TRBJ2-5|TRBV6-5|-|-
TGTGCCAGAGTTGGGGGGACGTACGGGAACCAGTACTTC
CARVGGTYGNQYF
>TRBJ1-5|TRBV10-3|few|TRBD1
TGTGCCATCAGACAGGGGATCAATCAGCCCCAGCATTTT
CAIRQGINQPQHF
>TRBJ2-1|TRBV9|-|TRBD1
TGTGCCAGCAGCGTAGCTGGGAGACAGGGCGACAATGAGCAGTTCTTC
CASSVAGRQGDNEQFF
>TRBJ2-1|TRBV4-2|once|TRBD1
TGTGCCAGCAGCCCCCGCCCCGGCGACAGGGGGGGGTACAATGAGCAGTTCTTC
CASSPRPGDRGGYNEQFF
>TRBJ2-7|TRBV12-3/TRBV12-4|-|-
TGTGCCAGCAGTGGCCTGACAGTATCCGAGCAGTACTTC
CASSGLTVSEQYF
>TRBJ2-1|TRBV7-9|few|TRBD2
TGTGCCAGCAGCACTAAGGGGACTAGCGGACCAAAGGCCAACAATGAGCAGTTCTTC
CASSTKGTSGPKANNEQFF
>TRBJ1-1|TRBV5-1|-|-
TGCGCCAGCAGCGACGGGGGTTCGAACACTGAAGCTTTCTTT
CASSDGGSNTEAFF
>TRBJ1-1|TRBV11-3|-|-
TGTGCCAGCAGCTTAGAGCCCCCTATAGGGGGACACATCTCGGTACCGAGGAACACTGAAGCTTTCTTT
CASSLEPPIGGHISVPRNTEAFF
>TRBJ1-5|TRBV19|few|TRBD1
TGTGCCAGTAGTCCCCGGGACAGGGACGATCAGCCCCAGCATTTT
CASSPRDRDDQPQHF
>TRBJ1-5|TRBV19|few|-
TGTGCCAGTAGTATAGACAGGGGTCAGCCCCAGCATTTT
CASSIDRGQPQHF